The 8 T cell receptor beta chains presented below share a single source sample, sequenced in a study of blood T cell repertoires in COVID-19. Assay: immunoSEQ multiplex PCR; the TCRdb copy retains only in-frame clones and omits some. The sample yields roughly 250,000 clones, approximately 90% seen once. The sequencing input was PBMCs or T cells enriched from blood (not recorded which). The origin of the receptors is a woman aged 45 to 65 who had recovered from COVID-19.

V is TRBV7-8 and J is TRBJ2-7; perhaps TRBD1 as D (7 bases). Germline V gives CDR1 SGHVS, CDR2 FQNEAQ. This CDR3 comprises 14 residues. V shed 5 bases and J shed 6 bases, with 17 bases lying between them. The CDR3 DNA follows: TGTGCCAGCAGCCCCCCGCCAGGGGGGTCCGAGCAGTACTTC. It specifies CASSPPPGGSEQYF.

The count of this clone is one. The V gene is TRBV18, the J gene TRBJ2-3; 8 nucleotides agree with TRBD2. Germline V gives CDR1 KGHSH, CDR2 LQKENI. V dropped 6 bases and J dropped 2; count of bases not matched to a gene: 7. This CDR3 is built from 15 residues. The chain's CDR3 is CASSPGLANTDTQYF. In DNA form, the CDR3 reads TGTGCCAGCTCCCCCGGACTAGCTAACACAGATACGCAGTATTTT.

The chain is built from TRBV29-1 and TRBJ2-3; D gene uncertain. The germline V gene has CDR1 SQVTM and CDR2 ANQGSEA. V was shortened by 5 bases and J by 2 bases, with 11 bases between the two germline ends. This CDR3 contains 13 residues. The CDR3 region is CSVYSTLTDTQYF. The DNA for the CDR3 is TGCAGCGTTTATTCGACACTCACAGATACGCAGTATTTT.

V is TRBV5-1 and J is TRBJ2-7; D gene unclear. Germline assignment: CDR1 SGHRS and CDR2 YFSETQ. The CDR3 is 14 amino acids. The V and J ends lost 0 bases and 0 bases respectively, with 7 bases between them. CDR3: CASSLGTASYEQYF. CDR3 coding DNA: TGCGCCAGCAGCTTGGGAACAGCCTCCTACGAGCAGTACTTC.

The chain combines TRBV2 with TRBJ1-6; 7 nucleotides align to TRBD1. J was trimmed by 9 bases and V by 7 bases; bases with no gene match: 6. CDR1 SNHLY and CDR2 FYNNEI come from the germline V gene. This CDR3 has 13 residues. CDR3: CASTLEGASPLHF. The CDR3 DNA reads TGTGCCAGCACACTAGAGGGGGCTTCACCCCTCCACTTT.

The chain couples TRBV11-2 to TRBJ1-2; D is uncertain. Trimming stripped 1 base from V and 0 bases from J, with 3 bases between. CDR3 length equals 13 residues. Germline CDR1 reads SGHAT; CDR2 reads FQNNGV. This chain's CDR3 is CASSLGANYGYTF. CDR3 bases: TGTGCCAGCAGCTTAGGAGCTAACTATGGCTACACCTTC.

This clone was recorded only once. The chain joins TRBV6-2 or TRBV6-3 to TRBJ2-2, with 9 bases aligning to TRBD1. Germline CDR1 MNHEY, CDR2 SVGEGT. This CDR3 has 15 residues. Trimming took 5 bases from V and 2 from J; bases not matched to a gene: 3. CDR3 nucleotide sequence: TGTGCCAGCAGTCCGGGACAGGGAAACACCGGGGAGCTGTTTTTT. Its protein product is CASSPGQGNTGELFF.

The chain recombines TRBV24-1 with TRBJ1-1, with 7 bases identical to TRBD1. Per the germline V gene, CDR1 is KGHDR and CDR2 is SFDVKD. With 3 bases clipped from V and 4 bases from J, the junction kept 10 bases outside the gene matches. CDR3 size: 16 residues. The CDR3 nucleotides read TGTGCCACCAGTGATGCCTCGACAGGGTTTGGCACTGAAGCTTTCTTT. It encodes CATSDASTGFGTEAFF.